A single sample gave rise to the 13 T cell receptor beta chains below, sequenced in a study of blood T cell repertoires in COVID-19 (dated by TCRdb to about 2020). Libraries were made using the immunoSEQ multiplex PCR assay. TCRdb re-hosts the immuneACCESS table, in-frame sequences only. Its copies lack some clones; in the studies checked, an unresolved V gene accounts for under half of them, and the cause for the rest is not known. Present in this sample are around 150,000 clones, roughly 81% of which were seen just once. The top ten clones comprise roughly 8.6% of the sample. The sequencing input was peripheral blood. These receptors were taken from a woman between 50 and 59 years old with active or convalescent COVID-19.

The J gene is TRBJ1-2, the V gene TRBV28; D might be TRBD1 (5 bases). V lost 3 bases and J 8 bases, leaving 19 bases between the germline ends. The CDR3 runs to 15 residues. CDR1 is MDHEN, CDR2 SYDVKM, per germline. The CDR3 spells CASSLRGRGSKGYTF. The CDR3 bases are TGTGCCAGCAGTTTGCGAGGAAGGGGATCAAAGGGCTACACCTTC.

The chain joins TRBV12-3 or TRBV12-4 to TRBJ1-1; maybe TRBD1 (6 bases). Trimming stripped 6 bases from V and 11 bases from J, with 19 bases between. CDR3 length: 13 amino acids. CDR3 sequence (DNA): TGTGCCAGCAGCCCCTACGGACAGTCGCGCGCTTTCTTT. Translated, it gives CASSPYGQSRAFF.

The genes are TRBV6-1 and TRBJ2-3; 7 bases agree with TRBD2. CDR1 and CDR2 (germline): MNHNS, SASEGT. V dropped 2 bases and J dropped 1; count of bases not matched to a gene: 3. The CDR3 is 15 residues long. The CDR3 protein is CASSESAGGTDTQYF. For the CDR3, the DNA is TGTGCCAGCAGTGAATCGGCGGGAGGCACAGATACGCAGTATTTT.

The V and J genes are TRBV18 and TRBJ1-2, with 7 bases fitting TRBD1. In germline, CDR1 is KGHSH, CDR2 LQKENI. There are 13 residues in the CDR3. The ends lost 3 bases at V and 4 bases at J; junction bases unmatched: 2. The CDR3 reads CASSPGQSYGYTF. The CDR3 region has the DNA TGTGCCAGCTCACCGGGACAGAGCTATGGCTACACCTTC.

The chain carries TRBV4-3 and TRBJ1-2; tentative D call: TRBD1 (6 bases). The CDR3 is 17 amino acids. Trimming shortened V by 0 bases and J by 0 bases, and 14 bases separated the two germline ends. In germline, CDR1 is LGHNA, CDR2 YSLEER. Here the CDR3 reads CASSQEVQGFTNYGYTF. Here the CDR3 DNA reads TGCGCCAGCAGCCAAGAGGTTCAGGGGTTTACTAACTATGGCTACACCTTC.

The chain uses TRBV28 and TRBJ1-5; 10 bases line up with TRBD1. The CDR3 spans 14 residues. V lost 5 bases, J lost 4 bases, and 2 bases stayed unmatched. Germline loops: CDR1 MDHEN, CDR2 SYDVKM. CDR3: CASSGTGENQPQHF. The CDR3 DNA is TGTGCCAGCAGTGGGACAGGGGAGAATCAGCCCCAGCATTTT.

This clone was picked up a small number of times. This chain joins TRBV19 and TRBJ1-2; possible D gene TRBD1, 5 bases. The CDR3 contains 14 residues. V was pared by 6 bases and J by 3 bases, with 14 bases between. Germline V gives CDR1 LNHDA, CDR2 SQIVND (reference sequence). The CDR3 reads CASRGLGRDYGYTF. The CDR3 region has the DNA TGTGCCAGTAGGGGGTTGGGCAGGGACTATGGCTACACCTTC.

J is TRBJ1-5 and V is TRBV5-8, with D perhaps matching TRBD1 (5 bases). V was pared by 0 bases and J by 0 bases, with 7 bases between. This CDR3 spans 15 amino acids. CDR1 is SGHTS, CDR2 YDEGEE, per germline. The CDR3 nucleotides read TGTGCCAGCAGCTTGGGACAGATTAGCAATCAGCCCCAGCATTTT. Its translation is CASSLGQISNQPQHF.

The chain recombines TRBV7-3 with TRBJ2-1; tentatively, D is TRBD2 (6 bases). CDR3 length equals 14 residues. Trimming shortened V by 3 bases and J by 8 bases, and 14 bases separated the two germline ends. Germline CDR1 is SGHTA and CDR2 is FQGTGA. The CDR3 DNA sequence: TGTGCCAGCAGCTTTGGTCCTAGCGCCGATGAGCAGTTCTTC. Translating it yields CASSFGPSADEQFF.

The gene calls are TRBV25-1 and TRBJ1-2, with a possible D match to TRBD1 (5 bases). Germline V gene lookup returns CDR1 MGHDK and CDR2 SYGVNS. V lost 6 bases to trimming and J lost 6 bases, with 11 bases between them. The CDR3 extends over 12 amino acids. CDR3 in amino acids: CASSRQGNGYTF. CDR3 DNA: TGTGCCAGCAGCCGGCAGGGTAATGGCTACACCTTC.

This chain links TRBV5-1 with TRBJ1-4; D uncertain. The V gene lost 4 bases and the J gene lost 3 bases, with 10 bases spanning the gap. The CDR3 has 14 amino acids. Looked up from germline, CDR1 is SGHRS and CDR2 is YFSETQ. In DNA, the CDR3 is TGCGCCAGCAGCGGAGGGCGCCCTAATGAAAAACTGTTTTTT. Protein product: CASSGGRPNEKLFF.

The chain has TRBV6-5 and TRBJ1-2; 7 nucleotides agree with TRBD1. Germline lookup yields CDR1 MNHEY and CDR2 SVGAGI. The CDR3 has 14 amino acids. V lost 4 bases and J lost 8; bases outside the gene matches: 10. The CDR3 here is CASSSTQGTEGYTF. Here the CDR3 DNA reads TGTGCCAGCAGTTCCACACAGGGGACGGAAGGCTACACCTTC.

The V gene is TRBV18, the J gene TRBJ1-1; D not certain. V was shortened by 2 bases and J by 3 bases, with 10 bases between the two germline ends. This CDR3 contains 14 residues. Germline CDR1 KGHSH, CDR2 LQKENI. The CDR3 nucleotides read TGTGCCAGCTCACCAAATGGCGGGGACACTGAAGCTTTCTTT. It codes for CASSPNGGDTEAFF.